A selection of T cell receptor beta chains follows, all from one sample in a study of identical twins. TCRdb called the 5' RACE reads again in MiXCR, with one record for every CDR3 protein. The sample shows fewer than 500,000 distinct CDR3 sequences, about 13% of them seen only once. Separately, the same data were catalogued under a study of yellow fever vaccine responses in identical twins.

Sequenced material: CD4+ T cells sorted from blood. The origin of the receptors is a woman between 18 and 29 years old in good health. Each CDR3 is given with its conserved first and last residue. The order of the fields is V gene, D gene, CDR3 protein. The D gene is left open where the match is weak.

>TRBV14|-
CASSYPGTEETQYF
>TRBV20-1|TRBD2
CSAYTTSGRVTGELFF
>TRBV28|-
CASYRDYGYTF
>TRBV20-1|-
CSAQRGPAQETQYF
>TRBV5-1|-
CASSLGPYEAFF
>TRBV4-3|TRBD1
CASSHSRTDRGFYEQYF
>TRBV5-1|TRBD2
CASSLGSSGGTDTQYF
>TRBV15|TRBD1
CATSRDRTGYSHEQFF
>TRBV5-1|-
CASSFLQGKGEKLFF
>TRBV24-1|-
CATSDPRDGLHNEQFF
>TRBV3-1|-
CASSQDLGQQYF
>TRBV9|-
CASSGSTGGETQYF
>TRBV29-1|-
CSVENPEQYF